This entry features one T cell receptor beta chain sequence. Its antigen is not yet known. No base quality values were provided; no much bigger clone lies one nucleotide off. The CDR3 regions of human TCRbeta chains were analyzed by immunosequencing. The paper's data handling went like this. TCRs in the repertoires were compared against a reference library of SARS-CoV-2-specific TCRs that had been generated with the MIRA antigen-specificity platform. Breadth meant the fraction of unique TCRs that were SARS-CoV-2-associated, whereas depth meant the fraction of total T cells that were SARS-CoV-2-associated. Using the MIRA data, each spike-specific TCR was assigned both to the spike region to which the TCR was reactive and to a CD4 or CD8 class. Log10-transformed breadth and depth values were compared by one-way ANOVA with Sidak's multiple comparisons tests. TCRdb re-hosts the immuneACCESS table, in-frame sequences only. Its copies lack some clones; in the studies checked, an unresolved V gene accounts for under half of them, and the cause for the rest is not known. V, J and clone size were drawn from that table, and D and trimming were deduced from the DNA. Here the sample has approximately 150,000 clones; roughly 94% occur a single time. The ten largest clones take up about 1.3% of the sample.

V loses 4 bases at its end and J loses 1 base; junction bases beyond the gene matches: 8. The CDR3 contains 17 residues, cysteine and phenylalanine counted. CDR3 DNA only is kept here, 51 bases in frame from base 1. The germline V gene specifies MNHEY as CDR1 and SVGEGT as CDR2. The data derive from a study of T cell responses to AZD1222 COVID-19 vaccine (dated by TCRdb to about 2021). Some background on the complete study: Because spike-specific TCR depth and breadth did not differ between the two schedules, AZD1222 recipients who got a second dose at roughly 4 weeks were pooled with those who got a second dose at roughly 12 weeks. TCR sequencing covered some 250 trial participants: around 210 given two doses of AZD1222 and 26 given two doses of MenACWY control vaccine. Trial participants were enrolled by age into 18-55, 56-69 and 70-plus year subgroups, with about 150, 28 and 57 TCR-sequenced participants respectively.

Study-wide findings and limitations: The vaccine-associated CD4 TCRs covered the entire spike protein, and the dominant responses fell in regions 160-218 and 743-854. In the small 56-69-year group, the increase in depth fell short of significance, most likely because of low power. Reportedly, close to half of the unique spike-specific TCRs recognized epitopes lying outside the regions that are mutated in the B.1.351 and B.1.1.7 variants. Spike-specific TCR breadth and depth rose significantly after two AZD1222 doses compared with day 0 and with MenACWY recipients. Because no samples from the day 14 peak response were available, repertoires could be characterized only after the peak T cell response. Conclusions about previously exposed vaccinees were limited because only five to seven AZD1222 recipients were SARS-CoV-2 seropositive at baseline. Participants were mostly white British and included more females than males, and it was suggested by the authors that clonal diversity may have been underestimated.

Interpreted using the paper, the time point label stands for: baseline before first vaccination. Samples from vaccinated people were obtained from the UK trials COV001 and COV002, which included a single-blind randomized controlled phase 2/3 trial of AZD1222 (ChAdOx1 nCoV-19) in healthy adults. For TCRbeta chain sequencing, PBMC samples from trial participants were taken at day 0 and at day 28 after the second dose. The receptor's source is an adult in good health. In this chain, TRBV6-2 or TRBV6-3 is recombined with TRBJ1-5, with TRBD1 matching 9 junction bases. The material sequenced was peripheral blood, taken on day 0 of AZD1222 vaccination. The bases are TGTGCCAGCAGTTTCCACACCGGGACAGGGAGCAATCAGCCCCAGCATTTT. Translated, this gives CASSFHTGTGSNQPQHF.